This T cell receptor (beta chain) was identified during a study of cytomegalovirus exposure and HLA in healthy donors. Overall study context: For the approximately 430 genotyped donors, 80% to 90% fell within the Caucasian-associated ancestry cluster.

Vbeta (60) and Jbeta (13) primers were used in the PCR. Sequencing was performed with immunoSEQ multiplex PCR; in TCRdb, only in-frame clones are kept and a portion is missing. The data show roughly 150,000 clones, with roughly four fifths seen just once and roughly 0.99% held by the top ten. This clonotype was obtained from a woman between 35 and 50 years old in good health and CMV-seronegative. The sample comprised PBMCs.

CDR3: CASTSLLAKNIQYF. CDR3 nucleotide sequence: TGTGCCAGTACCTCCCTATTAGCCAAAAACATTCAGTACTTC. The chain couples TRBV19 to TRBJ2-4, with D unresolved. This CDR3 region has 14 residues. Germline V gene sequence: CDR1 LNHDA, CDR2 SQIVND (reference sequence). V lost 7 bases and J lost 0, with 10 bases in between.